A selection of T cell receptor beta chains follows, all from one sample in a study of cytomegalovirus exposure and HLA in healthy donors. The method was immunoSEQ multiplex PCR; TCRdb's version includes in-frame clones alone and lacks a portion of them. Among some 110,000 clones listed, roughly 76% were seen once. The sequencing sample was made of PBMCs. The receptor set was obtained from a young man in good health and CMV-seronegative. The CDR3 runs from the conserved cysteine through the conserved F or W. Fields, in order: clone size, J gene, V gene, D gene, CDR3 DNA, CDR3 protein. A D gene is named only where the DNA matches it firmly. The size field is filled for only some rows; it gives once, few, many or a size class.

abundance: few; j_gene: TRBJ2-7; v_gene: TRBV20-1; d_gene: .; CDR3nt: TGCAGTGCTAGAGATGAACTTAAGCAGTACTTC; CDR3aa: CSARDELKQYF
abundance: .; j_gene: TRBJ2-7; v_gene: TRBV4-3; d_gene: TRBD2; CDR3nt: TGCGCCAGCAGCCAAGATCGGGGGGGCGAAAAAACCTACGAGCAGTACTTC; CDR3aa: CASSQDRGGEKTYEQYF
abundance: .; j_gene: TRBJ1-1; v_gene: TRBV6-4; d_gene: TRBD1; CDR3nt: TGTGCCAGCAGACAGGACAGGAATACAAATGAAGCTTTCTTT; CDR3aa: CASRQDRNTNEAFF
abundance: few; j_gene: TRBJ1-1; v_gene: TRBV6-1; d_gene: TRBD1; CDR3nt: TGTGCCAGCAGTGGGTACAGGGGGCGGACTGAAGCTTTCTTT; CDR3aa: CASSGYRGRTEAFF
abundance: .; j_gene: TRBJ1-1; v_gene: TRBV10-1; d_gene: TRBD1; CDR3nt: TGCGCCAGCAGTGCCCTGAGGACAGGGGGCCAGAACACTGAAGCTTTCTTT; CDR3aa: CASSALRTGGQNTEAFF
abundance: .; j_gene: TRBJ1-3; v_gene: TRBV7-9; d_gene: TRBD1; CDR3nt: TGTGCCAGCAGCTTACAGGGGGGTGCTAGAAACACCATATATTTT; CDR3aa: CASSLQGGARNTIYF
abundance: .; j_gene: TRBJ2-1; v_gene: TRBV5-5; d_gene: TRBD2; CDR3nt: TGTGCCAGCAGCCCACCTGCGGGGGTGGCTTATTACAATGAGCAGTTCTTC; CDR3aa: CASSPPAGVAYYNEQFF
abundance: .; j_gene: TRBJ2-7; v_gene: TRBV21-1; d_gene: .; CDR3nt: TGTGCCAGCAGCGAGCAGGTTACTGGGGACTACGAGCAGTACTTC; CDR3aa: CASSEQVTGDYEQYF
abundance: .; j_gene: TRBJ2-3; v_gene: TRBV29-1; d_gene: TRBD2; CDR3nt: TGCGGCGTTGACCAGCGGGGGCCCTCTAGGTATTTT; CDR3aa: CGVDQRGPSRYF
abundance: .; j_gene: TRBJ1-5; v_gene: TRBV2; d_gene: .; CDR3nt: TGTGCCAGCAGTTCCGGGAGAAACAATCAGCCCCAGCATTTT; CDR3aa: CASSSGRNNQPQHF
abundance: .; j_gene: TRBJ1-2; v_gene: TRBV5-4; d_gene: TRBD1; CDR3nt: TGTGCCAGCAGCGAAACAGGGGATAGGGGCTACACCTTC; CDR3aa: CASSETGDRGYTF
abundance: .; j_gene: TRBJ1-1; v_gene: TRBV7-2; d_gene: .; CDR3nt: TGTGCCAGCAGCTTCGGTCGCGAAGCTTTCTTT; CDR3aa: CASSFGREAFF
abundance: .; j_gene: TRBJ2-7; v_gene: TRBV30; d_gene: TRBD2; CDR3nt: TGTGCCTGGAGTGGCGGGGGCGAGCAGTACTTC; CDR3aa: CAWSGGGEQYF
abundance: .; j_gene: TRBJ2-1; v_gene: TRBV4-3; d_gene: .; CDR3nt: TGCGCCAGCAGCCAAGATTCGGGGGAAGGTAGTGAGCAGTTCTTC; CDR3aa: CASSQDSGEGSEQFF
abundance: few; j_gene: TRBJ1-1; v_gene: TRBV4-2; d_gene: .; CDR3nt: TGTGCCAGCAGCCGTGAACAGGGCCGGGCAGACACTGAAGCTTTCTTT; CDR3aa: CASSREQGRADTEAFF
abundance: .; j_gene: TRBJ2-5; v_gene: TRBV7-7; d_gene: TRBD2; CDR3nt: TGTGCCAGCAGTCGCCATGGGGGGGGGACCTTACAAGAGACCCAGTACTTC; CDR3aa: CASSRHGGGTLQETQYF
abundance: .; j_gene: TRBJ2-7; v_gene: TRBV15; d_gene: .; CDR3nt: TGTGCCACCAGCAGAGCCCCAGGGGTGGGGTACGAGCAGTACTTC; CDR3aa: CATSRAPGVGYEQYF
abundance: .; j_gene: TRBJ1-2; v_gene: TRBV11-2; d_gene: .; CDR3nt: TGTGCCAGCCACGGAAGGGGTTCTGTGCAAGGCTACACCTTC; CDR3aa: CASHGRGSVQGYTF
abundance: .; j_gene: TRBJ2-5; v_gene: TRBV5-4; d_gene: .; CDR3nt: TGTGCCAGCAGCTTACCAGGGGTTCAAGAGACCCAGTACTTC; CDR3aa: CASSLPGVQETQYF
abundance: .; j_gene: TRBJ2-6; v_gene: TRBV30; d_gene: .; CDR3nt: TGTGCCTGGAGTCTAGGGGACTCTGGGGCCAACGTCCTGACTTTC; CDR3aa: CAWSLGDSGANVLTF
abundance: once; j_gene: TRBJ1-2; v_gene: TRBV28; d_gene: TRBD1; CDR3nt: TGTGCCAGCAGTCCGCCGGGGGACAGGGCTAACTATGGCTACACCTTC; CDR3aa: CASSPPGDRANYGYTF
abundance: .; j_gene: TRBJ2-7; v_gene: TRBV4-3; d_gene: TRBD2; CDR3nt: TGCGCCAGCAGCCAAGTGGCTAGCGGGGACTCCTACGAGCAGTACTTC; CDR3aa: CASSQVASGDSYEQYF
abundance: .; j_gene: TRBJ1-6; v_gene: TRBV4-3; d_gene: .; CDR3nt: TGCGCCAGCAGCCAAGATAACCGAGATTCACCCCTCCACTTT; CDR3aa: CASSQDNRDSPLHF
abundance: .; j_gene: TRBJ2-1; v_gene: TRBV7-2; d_gene: TRBD2; CDR3nt: TGTGCCAGCAGCACGACCTCTGGACTAGTAGCTGAGCAGTTCTTC; CDR3aa: CASSTTSGLVAEQFF
abundance: .; j_gene: TRBJ2-5; v_gene: TRBV15; d_gene: .; CDR3nt: TGTGCCACCGTCGGAGGAACGGAGACCCAGTACTTC; CDR3aa: CATVGGTETQYF
abundance: .; j_gene: TRBJ2-7; v_gene: TRBV7-2; d_gene: TRBD1; CDR3nt: TGTGCCAGCAGTCGAGGACAGGCGAGCTCCTACGAGCAGTACTTC; CDR3aa: CASSRGQASSYEQYF
abundance: few; j_gene: TRBJ1-2; v_gene: TRBV7-2; d_gene: .; CDR3nt: TGTGCCAGCAGGACGAAACAGGGACGTGGCTACACCTTC; CDR3aa: CASRTKQGRGYTF
abundance: .; j_gene: TRBJ2-1; v_gene: TRBV12-5; d_gene: TRBD2; CDR3nt: TGTGCTTCTTGTCCCGGGACTAGTCTCCATGAGCAGTTCTTC; CDR3aa: CASCPGTSLHEQFF
abundance: .; j_gene: TRBJ2-7; v_gene: TRBV2; d_gene: TRBD2; CDR3nt: TGTGCCAGCGGCCGCCGGACTAGCGGGGACTTCTCCTACGAGCAGTACTTC; CDR3aa: CASGRRTSGDFSYEQYF
abundance: .; j_gene: TRBJ1-6; v_gene: TRBV9; d_gene: TRBD1; CDR3nt: TGTGCCAGCAGCGTCGGGACAGGGGACTCACCCCTCCACTTT; CDR3aa: CASSVGTGDSPLHF
abundance: once; j_gene: TRBJ1-1; v_gene: TRBV19; d_gene: .; CDR3nt: TGTGCCAGTAGTACCGTCTTGGCGGAGATGAACACTGAAGCTTTCTTT; CDR3aa: CASSTVLAEMNTEAFF
abundance: .; j_gene: TRBJ1-1; v_gene: TRBV19; d_gene: .; CDR3nt: TGTGCCAGTAGTCAATACAGGGTAGGTTCCACTGAAGCTTTCTTT; CDR3aa: CASSQYRVGSTEAFF
abundance: .; j_gene: TRBJ1-4; v_gene: TRBV6-1; d_gene: TRBD1; CDR3nt: TGTGCCATCAGTGAGGACAGGGGCGGGGAAAAACTGTTTTTT; CDR3aa: CAISEDRGGEKLFF
abundance: .; j_gene: TRBJ1-2; v_gene: TRBV15; d_gene: .; CDR3nt: TGTGCCACCAGCAGAGAGGGAGGTGGCTACACCTTC; CDR3aa: CATSREGGGYTF
abundance: .; j_gene: TRBJ2-5; v_gene: TRBV7-9; d_gene: .; CDR3nt: TGTGCCAGCAGCCCGAGCGGGGAGACCCAGTACTTC; CDR3aa: CASSPSGETQYF
abundance: .; j_gene: TRBJ1-1; v_gene: TRBV9; d_gene: .; CDR3nt: TGTGCCAGCAGCCCGACAGCCTGGAACATGAACACTGAAGCTTTCTTT; CDR3aa: CASSPTAWNMNTEAFF
abundance: .; j_gene: TRBJ2-7; v_gene: TRBV5-1; d_gene: TRBD2; CDR3nt: TGCGCCAGCAGCTCGGGACTAGCGGGACTCTCCCCCAACGAGCAGTACTTC; CDR3aa: CASSSGLAGLSPNEQYF
abundance: .; j_gene: TRBJ1-1; v_gene: TRBV9; d_gene: TRBD1; CDR3nt: TGTGCCAGCAGCGTAGAGGGACAGGGACACGGTGGCACTGAAGCTTTCTTT; CDR3aa: CASSVEGQGHGGTEAFF
abundance: .; j_gene: TRBJ2-5; v_gene: TRBV5-1; d_gene: TRBD1; CDR3nt: TGCGCCAGCAGCTCGACAGGGGGCAACGGAGAGACCCAGTACTTC; CDR3aa: CASSSTGGNGETQYF
abundance: .; j_gene: TRBJ2-5; v_gene: TRBV7-9; d_gene: TRBD1; CDR3nt: TGTGCCAGCAGCCCATACTTGGGACAGGGGAATTCGGAGACCCAGTACTTC; CDR3aa: CASSPYLGQGNSETQYF
abundance: .; j_gene: TRBJ1-6; v_gene: TRBV6-5; d_gene: TRBD1; CDR3nt: TGTGCCAGCAGTTACTCGATTACAGGGGGAAATTCACCCCTCCACTTT; CDR3aa: CASSYSITGGNSPLHF
abundance: .; j_gene: TRBJ2-6; v_gene: TRBV10-3; d_gene: TRBD1; CDR3nt: TGTGCCATCAGCACAGGGGGCGGTGGGGCCAACGTCCTGACTTTC; CDR3aa: CAISTGGGGANVLTF
abundance: .; j_gene: TRBJ2-6; v_gene: TRBV7-2; d_gene: .; CDR3nt: TGTGCCAGCAGCCCCTGGGCGAGTGGGGCCAACGGCCTGACTTTC; CDR3aa: CASSPWASGANGLTF
abundance: .; j_gene: TRBJ2-5; v_gene: TRBV6-1; d_gene: TRBD1; CDR3nt: TGTGCCAGCAGCGTCCGGGACAGGGGGGAAGAGACCCAGTACTTC; CDR3aa: CASSVRDRGEETQYF
abundance: .; j_gene: TRBJ2-5; v_gene: TRBV19; d_gene: TRBD2; CDR3nt: TGTGCCAGTAGTATGCGTGCGGGGGGGACCCAGTACTTC; CDR3aa: CASSMRAGGTQYF
abundance: .; j_gene: TRBJ2-3; v_gene: TRBV30; d_gene: .; CDR3nt: TGTGCCTGGAGTGTATCGGATACGCAGTATTTT; CDR3aa: CAWSVSDTQYF
abundance: .; j_gene: TRBJ2-1; v_gene: TRBV5-4; d_gene: TRBD2; CDR3nt: TGTGCCAGCAGCTTGTCCGGGACTAGCGTATACAATGAGCAGTTCTTC; CDR3aa: CASSLSGTSVYNEQFF
abundance: .; j_gene: TRBJ2-5; v_gene: TRBV11-2; d_gene: TRBD2; CDR3nt: TGTGCCAGCAGCTTTGGCGGGGGGACCCGGGAGACCCAGTACTTC; CDR3aa: CASSFGGGTRETQYF
abundance: .; j_gene: TRBJ2-7; v_gene: TRBV5-5; d_gene: .; CDR3nt: TGTGCCAGCAGCCTAGACAGAGACTTCTACGAGCAGTACTTC; CDR3aa: CASSLDRDFYEQYF
abundance: .; j_gene: TRBJ2-7; v_gene: TRBV4-3; d_gene: TRBD1; CDR3nt: TGCGCCAGCAGCCAAGAGAAAGGGACAGTATACGAGCAGTACTTC; CDR3aa: CASSQEKGTVYEQYF
abundance: few; j_gene: TRBJ2-2; v_gene: TRBV5-1; d_gene: TRBD1; CDR3nt: TGCGCCAGCAGCCGGGGACAGGGGCTAAACACCGGGGAGCTGTTTTTT; CDR3aa: CASSRGQGLNTGELFF